The present T cell receptor beta chain was sequenced within a study of identical twins. TCRdb used MiXCR to reprocess the 5' RACE reads, holding one entry per CDR3 protein. The sample yields 400,000 to 550,000 distinct CDR3 sequences, about 24% seen once. Study-level results: When twins shared out-of-frame alpha sequences, those sequences had excess low generation probability. Insertions were fewer in abundant cord blood beta clonotypes, whereas memory repertoires showed none of this pattern. Where beta out-of-frame sequences were concerned, excess twin sharing was weaker.

This clonotype was counted at least ten times. What it binds is not known. Germline V lookup: CDR1 ENHRY, CDR2 SYGVKD. The CDR3 loop spans 14 amino acids. Between the trimmed V and J ends, which lost 8 bases and 3 bases, there was a span of 15 bases. These data were likewise used in another study, on T cells expressing NK-cell markers. As that study records: The CD3+CD56-NKG2C+ fraction of a handful of donors was also led by these clonotypes.

The V and J genes are TRBV10-3 and TRBJ2-3; no clear D. Sequencing used CD4+ T cells sorted from blood. This receptor was obtained from a woman under 30 in good health. CDR3 amino acids: CAISGSRLTDTQYF. Written as DNA, the CDR3 is TGTGCCATCTCCGGTTCGAGATTAACAGATACGCAGTATTTT.